This T cell receptor (beta chain) was retrieved from a study of cytomegalovirus exposure and HLA in healthy donors. The donors (healthy individuals) were bone marrow donors. Study outcomes and limitations: The investigators catalogued 164 TCR beta chains as cytomegalovirus-associated. Earlier analysis yielded a pattern in which most TCR beta V segments were productive about 90% or about 30% of the time. Three of the chains that were CMV-associated were confirmed in vitro to be specific for CMV antigens.

In the PCR, 60 Vbeta and 13 Jbeta primers were used. Here immunoSEQ multiplex PCR was the method, and the copy in TCRdb shows in-frame clones only, minus some. Among about 64,000 clones listed, under 85% were seen once. Note on this clone: Its target is not known.

Per germline, CDR1 WSHSY and CDR2 SAAADI. This CDR3 comprises 14 residues. Trimming shortened V by 2 bases and J by 2 bases, and 10 bases separated the two germline ends. What was sequenced was PBMCs. The genes are TRBV10-2 and TRBJ2-7; D not certain. This TCR derives from a male donor in good health and CMV-seropositive. CDR3: CASSEDTLTYEQYF. DNA of the CDR3: TGCGCCAGCAGTGAGGACACCCTAACCTACGAGCAGTACTTC.